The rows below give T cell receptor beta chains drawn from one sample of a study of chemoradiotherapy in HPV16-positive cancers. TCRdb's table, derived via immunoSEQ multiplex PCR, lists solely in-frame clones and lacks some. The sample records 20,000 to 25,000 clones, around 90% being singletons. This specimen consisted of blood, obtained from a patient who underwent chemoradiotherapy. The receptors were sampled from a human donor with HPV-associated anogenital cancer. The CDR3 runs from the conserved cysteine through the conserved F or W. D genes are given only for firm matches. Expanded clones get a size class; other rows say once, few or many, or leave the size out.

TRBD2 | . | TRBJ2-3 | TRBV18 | TGTGCCAGCTCACCGAGCGGGGTGTACACAGATACGCAGTATTTT | CASSPSGVYTDTQYF
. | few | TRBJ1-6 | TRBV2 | TGTGCCAGCAGTGAAGCACCACATGAATCACCCCTCCACTTT | CASSEAPHESPLHF
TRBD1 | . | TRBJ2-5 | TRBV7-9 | TGTGCCAGCAAGAATACAGGGGCCGGAGAAGAGACCCAGTACTTC | CASKNTGAGEETQYF
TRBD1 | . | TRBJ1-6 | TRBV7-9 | TGTGCCAGCAGCTTACAGGGGGGCGATAATTCACCCCTCCACTTT | CASSLQGGDNSPLHF
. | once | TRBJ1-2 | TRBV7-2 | TGTGCCAGCAGCCAACCCTTAGGGGGGGAAACAAACTATGGCTACACCTTC | CASSQPLGGETNYGYTF
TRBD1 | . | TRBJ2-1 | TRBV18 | TGTGCCAGCTCACCACCAGAAGGGACAGGGAGGAGGGATGAGCAGTTCTTC | CASSPPEGTGRRDEQFF
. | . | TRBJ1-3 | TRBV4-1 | TGCGCCAGCAGCCAAGCTAACAGAGGAGGGCCTGGAAACACCATATATTTT | CASSQANRGGPGNTIYF
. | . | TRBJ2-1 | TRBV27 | TGTGCCAGCAGTTTCGGGCCTAATGAGCAGTTCTTC | CASSFGPNEQFF
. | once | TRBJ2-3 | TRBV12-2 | TGTGCAAGTCGCTTATTCCGCAGCGGGGGGCCCAGTACAAGCCGCACAGATACGCAGTATTTT | CASRLFRSGGPSTSRTDTQYF
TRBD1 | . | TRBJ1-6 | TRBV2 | TGTGCCAGCAGGACAGGGGGCTATAATTCACCCCTCCACTTT | CASRTGGYNSPLHF
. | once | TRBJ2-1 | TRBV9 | TGTGCCAGCAGCGTAGACAGGGTATACAATGAGCAGTTCTTC | CASSVDRVYNEQFF
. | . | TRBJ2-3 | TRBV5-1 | TGCGCCAGCAGCACGGGGGATGAAGATACGCAGTATTTT | CASSTGDEDTQYF
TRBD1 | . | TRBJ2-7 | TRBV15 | TGTGCCTCCGGGGACAGCTCCTACGAGCAGTACTTC | CASGDSSYEQYF
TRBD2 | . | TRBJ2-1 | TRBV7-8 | TGTGCCAGCAGCTTATGGGCGGGGGGTAACTACAATGAGCAGTTCTTC | CASSLWAGGNYNEQFF
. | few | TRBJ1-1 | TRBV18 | TGTGCCAGCTTACAGGAGGCCTGGACAGAAGCTTTCTTT | CASLQEAWTEAFF
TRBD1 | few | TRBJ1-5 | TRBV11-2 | TGTGCCAGCAGCTTAGATGGACAGGATTATCAGCCCCAGCATTTT | CASSLDGQDYQPQHF
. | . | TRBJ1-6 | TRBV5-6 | TGTGCCAGCAGCTTGATAGTGGGACGGCAGAATTCACCCCTCCACTTT | CASSLIVGRQNSPLHF
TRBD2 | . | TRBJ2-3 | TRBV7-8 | TGTGCCAGCAGCTTAAAGCGGGGCCTTCCTAGCACAGATACGCAGTATTTT | CASSLKRGLPSTDTQYF
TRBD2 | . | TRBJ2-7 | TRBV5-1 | TGCGCCAGCCGGGTTGGTGGCGGGGGGTTTTACGAGCAGTACTTC | CASRVGGGGFYEQYF
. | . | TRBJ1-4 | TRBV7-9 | TGTGCCAGCAGCTTTTCCGAGAGTAATGAAAAACTGTTTTTT | CASSFSESNEKLFF
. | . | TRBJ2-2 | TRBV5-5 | TGTGCCAGCAGCTTACCCGGGGAGCTGTTTTTT | CASSLPGELFF
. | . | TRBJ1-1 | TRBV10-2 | TGCGCCAGCAGTGAGATGGGACACCAAGCGGTTACTGAAGCTTTCTTT | CASSEMGHQAVTEAFF
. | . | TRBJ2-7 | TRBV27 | TGTGCCAGCAGACCTTGGGGGGACGGGGGCGGCGACGAGCAGTACTTC | CASRPWGDGGGDEQYF
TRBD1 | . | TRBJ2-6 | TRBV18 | TGTGCCAGCTCACCCCGGACAGGGGGCGACGTTGGGGCCAACGTCCTGACTTTC | CASSPRTGGDVGANVLTF
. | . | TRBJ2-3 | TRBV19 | TGTGCCAGTAGTACCAGCCCAGATACGCAGTATTTT | CASSTSPDTQYF
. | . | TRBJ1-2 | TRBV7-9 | TGTGCCAGCAGCTTCCAGGACTTTTATGGCTACACCTTC | CASSFQDFYGYTF
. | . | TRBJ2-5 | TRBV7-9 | TGTGCCAGCAGACCGAGAAACGAAGAGACCCAGTACTTC | CASRPRNEETQYF
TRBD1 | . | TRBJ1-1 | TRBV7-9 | TGTGCCAGCAGCTCACCAGGGGGGACTGAAGCTTTCTTT | CASSSPGGTEAFF
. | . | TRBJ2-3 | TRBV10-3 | TGTGCCATCAGTGAGGGGCAGGGTGGGGATACGCAGTATTTT | CAISEGQGGDTQYF
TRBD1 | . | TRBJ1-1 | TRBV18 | TGTGCCAGCTCACCACGGGACAGGGGGCCCACTGAAGCTTTCTTT | CASSPRDRGPTEAFF
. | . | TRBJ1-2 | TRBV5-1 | TGCGCCAGCAGCTTGGAGGCAATAAGTGGCTACACCTTC | CASSLEAISGYTF
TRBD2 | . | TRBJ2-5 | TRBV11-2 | TGTGCCAGCAGCCCTAATAGCGGGGGGGCCCTAGAGACCCAGTACTTC | CASSPNSGGALETQYF
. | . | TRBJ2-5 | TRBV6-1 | TGTGCCAGCACCGTCGGCGTGGGGCAGACCCAGTACTTC | CASTVGVGQTQYF
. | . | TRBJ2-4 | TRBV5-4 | TGTGCCAGCAGCTTCCGATCCTCACAGGGACCAACAGCCAAAAACATTCAGTACTTC | CASSFRSSQGPTAKNIQYF
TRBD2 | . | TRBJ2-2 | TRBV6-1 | TGTGCCAGCAGTGAAGTGGGACTAAACAAGAACACCGGGGAGCTGTTTTTT | CASSEVGLNKNTGELFF
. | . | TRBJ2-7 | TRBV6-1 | TGTGCCAGCAGTGAAGGGGACGAGCAGTACTTC | CASSEGDEQYF
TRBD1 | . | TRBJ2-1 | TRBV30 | TGTGCCTGGAGGCGGGGACAGGGTTTCAATGAGCAGTTCTTC | CAWRRGQGFNEQFF
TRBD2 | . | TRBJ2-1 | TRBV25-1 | TGTGCCAGCAGTGAAACGGGAGGGGGCTCCTACAATGAGCAGTTCTTC | CASSETGGGSYNEQFF
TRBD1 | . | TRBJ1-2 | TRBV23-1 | TGCGCCAGCAGTCAATTTATTAGCGACGGGAACAGGGGGGGCTACACCTTC | CASSQFISDGNRGGYTF
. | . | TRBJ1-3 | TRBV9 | TGTGCCAGCAGCGTATCTGGACAACCCTCTGGAAACACCATATATTTT | CASSVSGQPSGNTIYF
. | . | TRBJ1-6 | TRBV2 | TGTGCCAGCAGAGCAGACAGCTCCTATAATTCACCCCTCCACTTT | CASRADSSYNSPLHF
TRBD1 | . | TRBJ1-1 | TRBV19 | TGTGCCAGTAGTACAGGGGGGCGTGGAGGGGGCGAAGCTTTCTTT | CASSTGGRGGGEAFF
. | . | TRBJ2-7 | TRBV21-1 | TGTGCCAGCAGCAAGAATCCGGGACAGGGGGCTCACGAGCAGTACTTC | CASSKNPGQGAHEQYF
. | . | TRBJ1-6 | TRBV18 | TGTGCCAGCTCACCAGTGGGCCAGGGAGGCCTTAATTCACCCCTCCACTTT | CASSPVGQGGLNSPLHF
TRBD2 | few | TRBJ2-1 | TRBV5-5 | TGTGCCAGCAGCTTACAGCGGGGGGCCGGCCCCCGGGATGAGCAGTTCTTC | CASSLQRGAGPRDEQFF
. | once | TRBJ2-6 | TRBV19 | TGTGCCAGTAGTATAAGCGGCGGGGCGTCCTCTGGGGCCAACGTCCTGACTTTC | CASSISGGASSGANVLTF
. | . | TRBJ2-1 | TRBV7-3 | TGTGCCAGCAGCTCCCGAGAAGGCTCCTACAATGAGCAGTTCTTC | CASSSREGSYNEQFF
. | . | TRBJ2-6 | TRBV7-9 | TGTGCCAGCAGCGGCCTAGGGGCCAACGTCCTGACTTTC | CASSGLGANVLTF
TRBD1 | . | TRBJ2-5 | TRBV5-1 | TGCGCCAGCAGCCCCACCCCGGGACAGGGGGCAGAGACCCAGTACTTC | CASSPTPGQGAETQYF
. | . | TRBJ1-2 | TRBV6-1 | TGTGCCAGCAGTGATTGGGGTGGCGATGGCTACACCTTC | CASSDWGGDGYTF
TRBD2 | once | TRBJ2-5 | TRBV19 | TGTGCCACCGCTAGGCGGTCTAGCGGGGGGGCCTCGACAGAGACCCAGTACTTC | CATARRSSGGASTETQYF
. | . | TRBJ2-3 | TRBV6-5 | TGTGCCAGCAGACCAGGGGAGGGGAGAACAGATACGCAGTATTTT | CASRPGEGRTDTQYF
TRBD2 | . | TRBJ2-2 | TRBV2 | TGTGCCAGCAGCGGAGCCCGACTAGCGGGCACCGGGGAGCTGTTTTTT | CASSGARLAGTGELFF
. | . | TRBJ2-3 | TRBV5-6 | TGTGCCAGCAGCAAAAGGGGGGACTCAGATACGCAGTATTTT | CASSKRGDSDTQYF
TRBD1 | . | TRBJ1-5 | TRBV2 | TGTGCCAGCAGCGAACGACAGGGTATGGGTCAGCCCCAGCATTTT | CASSERQGMGQPQHF
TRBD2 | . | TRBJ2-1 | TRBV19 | TGTGCCAGTAGTGCCGGGACTAGCGGGGGGGCTGAGTACAATGAGCAGTTCTTC | CASSAGTSGGAEYNEQFF
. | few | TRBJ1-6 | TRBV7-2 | TGTGCCAGCAGCTCCATACCTCCCAATGGGGGATCACCCCTCCACTTT | CASSSIPPNGGSPLHF
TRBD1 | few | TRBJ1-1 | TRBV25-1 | TGTGCCAGCAGCTTGACAGGGGGCGGCACTGAAGCTTTCTTT | CASSLTGGGTEAFF